This note documents a single TCR beta chain sequence. Its matching antigen is unknown. This sample is part of a study of T cell responses to AZD1222 COVID-19 vaccine. The study's findings and limits: Only after the peak T cell response were repertoires sampled.

The CDR3 length is 15 residues. The V end was cut by 2 bases, the J end by 6 bases, with 17 bases between. CDR1 is GTSNPN, CDR2 SVGIG, per germline (reference sequence). Measured with immunoSEQ multiplex PCR; TCRdb has only the in-frame clones, and not every one. Of about 96,000 clones in the sample, roughly 88% were seen once. The TCR comes from an adult in good health. J is TRBJ2-4 and V is TRBV30, with D unresolved. The sample was peripheral blood, taken on day 0 of AZD1222 vaccination. CDR3 in amino acids: CAWSQPDGGGNIQYF. The CDR3 DNA follows: TGTGCCTGGAGTCAACCTGACGGTGGTGGAAACATTCAGTACTTC.